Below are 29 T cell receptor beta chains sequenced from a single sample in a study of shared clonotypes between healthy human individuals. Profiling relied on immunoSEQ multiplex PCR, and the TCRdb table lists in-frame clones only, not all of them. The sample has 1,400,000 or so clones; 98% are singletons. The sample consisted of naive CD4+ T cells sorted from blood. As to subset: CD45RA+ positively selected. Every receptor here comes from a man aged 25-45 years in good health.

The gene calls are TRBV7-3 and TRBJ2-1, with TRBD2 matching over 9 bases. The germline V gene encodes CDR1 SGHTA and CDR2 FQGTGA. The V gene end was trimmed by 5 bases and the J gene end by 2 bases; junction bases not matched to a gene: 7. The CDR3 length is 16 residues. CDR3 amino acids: CASSPSGTSPYNEQFF. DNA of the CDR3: TGTGCCAGCAGCCCCTCCGGGACTAGCCCCTACAATGAGCAGTTCTTC.

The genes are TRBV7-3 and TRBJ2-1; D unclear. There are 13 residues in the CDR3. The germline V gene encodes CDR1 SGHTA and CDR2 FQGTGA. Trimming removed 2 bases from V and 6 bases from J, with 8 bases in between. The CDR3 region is CASSLRPRNEQFF. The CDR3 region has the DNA TGTGCCAGCAGCTTACGGCCACGCAATGAGCAGTTCTTC.

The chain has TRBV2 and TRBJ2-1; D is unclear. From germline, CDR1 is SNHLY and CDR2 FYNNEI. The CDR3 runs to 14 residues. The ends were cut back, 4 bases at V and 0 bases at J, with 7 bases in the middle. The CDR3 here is CASSAERSYNEQFF. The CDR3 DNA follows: TGTGCCAGCAGTGCCGAGCGCTCCTACAATGAGCAGTTCTTC.

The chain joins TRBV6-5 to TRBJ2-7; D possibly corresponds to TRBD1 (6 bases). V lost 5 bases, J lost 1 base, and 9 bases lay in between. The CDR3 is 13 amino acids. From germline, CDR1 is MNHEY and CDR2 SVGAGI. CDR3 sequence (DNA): TGTGCCAGCAGTAACAGGGTTTCCTACGAGCAGTACTTC. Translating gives CASSNRVSYEQYF.

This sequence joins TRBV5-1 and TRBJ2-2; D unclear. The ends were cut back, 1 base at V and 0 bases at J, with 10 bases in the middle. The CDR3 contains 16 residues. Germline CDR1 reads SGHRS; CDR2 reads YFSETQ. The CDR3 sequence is CASSLFAHPNTGELFF. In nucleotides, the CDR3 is TGCGCCAGCAGCTTGTTTGCGCACCCGAACACCGGGGAGCTGTTTTTT.

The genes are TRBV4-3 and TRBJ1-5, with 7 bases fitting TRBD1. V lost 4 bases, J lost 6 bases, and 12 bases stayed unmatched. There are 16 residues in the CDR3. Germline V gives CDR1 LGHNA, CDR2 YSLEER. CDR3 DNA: TGCGCCAGCAGCCCCGGGACAGCTGGGGTGCCTCAGCCCCAGCATTTT. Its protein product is CASSPGTAGVPQPQHF.

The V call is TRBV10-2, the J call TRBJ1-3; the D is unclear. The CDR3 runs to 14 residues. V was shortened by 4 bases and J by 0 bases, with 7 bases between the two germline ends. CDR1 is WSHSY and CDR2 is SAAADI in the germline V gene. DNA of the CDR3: TGCGCCAGCAGTGTCATAAACTCTGGAAACACCATATATTTT. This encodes CASSVINSGNTIYF.

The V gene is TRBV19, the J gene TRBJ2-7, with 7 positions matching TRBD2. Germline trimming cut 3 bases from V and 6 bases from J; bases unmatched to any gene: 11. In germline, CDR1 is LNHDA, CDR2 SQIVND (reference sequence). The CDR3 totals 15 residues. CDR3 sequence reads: CASSIFRGGHGEQYF. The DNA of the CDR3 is TGTGCCAGTAGTATCTTCCGGGGAGGGCATGGCGAGCAGTACTTC.

The CDR3 is CASSVGRTPNQPQHF. The CDR3 DNA reads as TGTGCCAGCAGCGTGGGACGGACCCCCAATCAGCCCCAGCATTTT. V and J are TRBV9 and TRBJ1-5, with a weak D call TRBD1 (5 bases). Trimming stripped 2 bases from V and 3 bases from J, with 12 bases between. In germline, CDR1 is SGDLS, CDR2 YYNGEE. The CDR3 has 15 amino acids.

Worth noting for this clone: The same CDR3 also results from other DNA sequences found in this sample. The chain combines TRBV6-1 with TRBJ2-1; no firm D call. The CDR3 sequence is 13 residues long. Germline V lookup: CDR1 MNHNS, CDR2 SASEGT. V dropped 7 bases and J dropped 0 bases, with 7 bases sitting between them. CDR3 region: CASKRSSYNEQFF. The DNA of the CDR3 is TGTGCCAGCAAGAGGAGCTCCTACAATGAGCAGTTCTTC.

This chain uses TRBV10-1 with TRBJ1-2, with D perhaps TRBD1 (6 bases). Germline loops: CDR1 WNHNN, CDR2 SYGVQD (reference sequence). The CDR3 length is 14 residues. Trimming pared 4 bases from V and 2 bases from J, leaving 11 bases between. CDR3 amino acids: CASSATGQNYGYTF. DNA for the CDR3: TGCGCCAGCAGTGCCACCGGACAGAACTATGGCTACACCTTC.

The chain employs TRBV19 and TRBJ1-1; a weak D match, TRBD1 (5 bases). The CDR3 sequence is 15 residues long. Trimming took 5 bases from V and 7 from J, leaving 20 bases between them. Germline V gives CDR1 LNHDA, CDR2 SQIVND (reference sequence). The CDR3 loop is CASSGQGPVGLEAFF. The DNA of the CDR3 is TGTGCCAGTAGTGGGCAGGGCCCTGTGGGGCTTGAAGCTTTCTTT.

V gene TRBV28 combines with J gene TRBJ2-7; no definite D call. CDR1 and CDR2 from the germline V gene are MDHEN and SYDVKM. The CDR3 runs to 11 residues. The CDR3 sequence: CGSASRYEQYF. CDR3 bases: TGTGGATCCGCGAGTAGATACGAGCAGTACTTC.

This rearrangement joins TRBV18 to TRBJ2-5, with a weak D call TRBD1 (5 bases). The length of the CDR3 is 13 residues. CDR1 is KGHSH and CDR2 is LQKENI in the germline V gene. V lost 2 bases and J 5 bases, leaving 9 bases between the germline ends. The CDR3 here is CASSPKGSETQYF. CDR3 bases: TGTGCCAGCTCACCAAAGGGGTCGGAGACCCAGTACTTC.

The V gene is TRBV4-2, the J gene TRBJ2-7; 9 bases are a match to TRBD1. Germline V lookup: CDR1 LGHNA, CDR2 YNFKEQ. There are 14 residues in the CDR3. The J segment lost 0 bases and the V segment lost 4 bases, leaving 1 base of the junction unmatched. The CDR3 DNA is TGTGCCAGCAGCCGACAGGGGGGCTCCTACGAGCAGTACTTC. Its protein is CASSRQGGSYEQYF.

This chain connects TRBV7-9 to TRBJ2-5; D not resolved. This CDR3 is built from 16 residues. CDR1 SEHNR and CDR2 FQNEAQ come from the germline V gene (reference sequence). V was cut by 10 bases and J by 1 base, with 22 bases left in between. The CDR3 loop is CATTKTTMPIQETQYF. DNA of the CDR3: TGTGCCACCACCAAGACGACAATGCCTATCCAAGAGACCCAGTACTTC.

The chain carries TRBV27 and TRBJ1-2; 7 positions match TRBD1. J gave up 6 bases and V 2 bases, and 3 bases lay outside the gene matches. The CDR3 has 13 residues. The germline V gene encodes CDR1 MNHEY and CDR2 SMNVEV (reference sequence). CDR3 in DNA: TGTGCCAGCAGTTTAGGCAGGGGGGATGGCTACACCTTC. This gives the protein CASSLGRGDGYTF.

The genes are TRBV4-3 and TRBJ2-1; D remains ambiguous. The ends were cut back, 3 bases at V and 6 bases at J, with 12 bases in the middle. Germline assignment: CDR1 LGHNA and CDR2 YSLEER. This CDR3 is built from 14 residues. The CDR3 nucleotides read TGCGCCAGCAGCCAGTCCACGTCCCGCAATGAGCAGTTCTTC. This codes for CASSQSTSRNEQFF.

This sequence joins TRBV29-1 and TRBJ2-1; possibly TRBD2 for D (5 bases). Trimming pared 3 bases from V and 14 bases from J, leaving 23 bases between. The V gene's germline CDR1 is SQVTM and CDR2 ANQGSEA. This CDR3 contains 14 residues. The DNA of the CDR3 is TGCAGCGTTGATCCGCGGCTAGGATCTAGCCTGAAGTTCTTC. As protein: CSVDPRLGSSLKFF.

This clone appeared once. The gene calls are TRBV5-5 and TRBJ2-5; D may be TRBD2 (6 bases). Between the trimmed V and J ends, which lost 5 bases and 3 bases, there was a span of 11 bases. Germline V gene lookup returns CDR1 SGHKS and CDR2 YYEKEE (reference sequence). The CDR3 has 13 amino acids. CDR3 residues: CASSWGVEETQYF. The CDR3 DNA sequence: TGTGCCAGCAGTTGGGGGGTGGAAGAGACCCAGTACTTC.

Written as DNA, the CDR3 is TGCAGCGTTGCGGGGTATGACGACGCTGAAGCTTTCTTT. It encodes CSVAGYDDAEAFF. The rearrangement uses TRBV29-1 and TRBJ1-1, with no clear D. CDR3 length: 13 residues. The V end was cut by 4 bases, the J end by 6 bases, with 15 bases between. CDR1 is SQVTM and CDR2 is ANQGSEA in the germline V gene.

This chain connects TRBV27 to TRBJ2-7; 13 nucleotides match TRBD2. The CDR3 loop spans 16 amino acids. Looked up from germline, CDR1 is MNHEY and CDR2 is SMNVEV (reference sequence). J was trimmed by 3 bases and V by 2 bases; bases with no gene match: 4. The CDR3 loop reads CASSLKGLAGVYEQYF. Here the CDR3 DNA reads TGTGCCAGCAGTTTAAAAGGACTAGCGGGAGTCTACGAGCAGTACTTC.

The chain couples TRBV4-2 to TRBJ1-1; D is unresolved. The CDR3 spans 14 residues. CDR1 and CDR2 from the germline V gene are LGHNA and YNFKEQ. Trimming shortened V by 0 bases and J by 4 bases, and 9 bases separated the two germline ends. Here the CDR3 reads CASSQDKGFTEAFF. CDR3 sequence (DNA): TGTGCCAGCAGCCAAGATAAGGGTTTCACTGAAGCTTTCTTT.

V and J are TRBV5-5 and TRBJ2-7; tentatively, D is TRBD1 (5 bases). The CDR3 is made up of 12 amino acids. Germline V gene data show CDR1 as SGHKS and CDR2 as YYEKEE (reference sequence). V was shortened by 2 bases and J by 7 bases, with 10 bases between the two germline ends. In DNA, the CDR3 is TGTGCCAGCAGCTTCCCAGGGCGAGAGCAGTACTTC. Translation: CASSFPGREQYF.

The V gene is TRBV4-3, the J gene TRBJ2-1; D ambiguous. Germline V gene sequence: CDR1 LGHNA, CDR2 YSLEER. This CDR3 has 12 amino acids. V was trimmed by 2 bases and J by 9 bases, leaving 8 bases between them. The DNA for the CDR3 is TGCGCCAGCAGCCAACTCCGGCGTGAGCAGTTCTTC. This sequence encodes CASSQLRREQFF.

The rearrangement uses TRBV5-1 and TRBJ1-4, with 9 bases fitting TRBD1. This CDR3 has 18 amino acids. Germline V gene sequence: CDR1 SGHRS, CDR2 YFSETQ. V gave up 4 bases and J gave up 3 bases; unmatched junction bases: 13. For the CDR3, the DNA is TGCGCCAGCAGCAAATCCGGGACAGGGCTAAGGGCTAATGAAAAACTGTTTTTT. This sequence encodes CASSKSGTGLRANEKLFF.

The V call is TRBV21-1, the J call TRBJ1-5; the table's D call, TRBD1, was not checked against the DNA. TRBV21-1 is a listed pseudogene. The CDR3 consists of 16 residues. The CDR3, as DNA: TGTGCCAGCAGCACCTCCGGGACACCTACCAATCAGCCCCAGCATTTT. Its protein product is CASSTSGTPTNQPQHF.

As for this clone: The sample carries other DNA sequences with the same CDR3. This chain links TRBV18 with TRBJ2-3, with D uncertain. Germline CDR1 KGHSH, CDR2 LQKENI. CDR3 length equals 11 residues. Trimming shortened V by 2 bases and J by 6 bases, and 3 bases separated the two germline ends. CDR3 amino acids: CASSPSDTQYF. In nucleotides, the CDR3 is TGTGCCAGCTCACCATCGGATACGCAGTATTTT.

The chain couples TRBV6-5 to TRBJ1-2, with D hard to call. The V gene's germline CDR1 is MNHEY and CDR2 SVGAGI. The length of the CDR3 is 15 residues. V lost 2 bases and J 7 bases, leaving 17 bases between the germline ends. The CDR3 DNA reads TGTGCCAGCAGTTACCGTCAAACCCTCTACTCTGGCTACACCTTC. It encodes CASSYRQTLYSGYTF.